Listed below are T cell receptor beta chains from one sample, sequenced in a study of shared clonotypes between healthy human individuals. Assay used: immunoSEQ multiplex PCR; TCRdb lists only in-frame clones, some missing. This table has around 2.5 million clones, over 85% appearing once. Material: naive CD4+ T cells from PBMCs. All receptors come from a young man in good health. Some clones in this sample may be carry-over from other donors' samples. The CDR3 runs from the conserved cysteine through the conserved F or W. Each record gives: V gene, J gene, clone size, D gene, CDR3 DNA, CDR3 protein. A D gene is named only where the DNA matches it firmly. Not all rows give a size; the values are once, few, many and, for expanded clones, a class.

TRBV7-3,TRBJ2-1,-,TRBD2,TGTGCCAGCAGCTTGACTAGCGGAGGCCCCCAGTTCTTC,CASSLTSGGPQFF
TRBV5-1,TRBJ1-4,-,TRBD1,TGCGCCAGCAGCGGTACCCCGGGACAGGGGACCCACCGCTATGAAAAACTGTTTTTT,CASSGTPGQGTHRYEKLFF
TRBV28,TRBJ2-3,-,-,TGTGCCAGCAGTTTATCCACGGATACGCAGTATTTT,CASSLSTDTQYF
TRBV28,TRBJ1-4,-,-,TGTGCCAGCAGCACCTATGAGGGAGCGGGTAATGAAAAACTGTTTTTT,CASSTYEGAGNEKLFF
TRBV28,TRBJ2-4,-,TRBD1,TGTGCCAGCAGTTCGGGACAGCAAAAAAACATTCAGTACTTC,CASSSGQQKNIQYF
TRBV5-1,TRBJ1-2,-,-,TGCGCCAGCAGCTTGGCCGAGGGGCCCTATGGCTACACCTTC,CASSLAEGPYGYTF
TRBV5-6,TRBJ2-7,-,TRBD2,TGTGCCAGCAGCTATCTAGCGGGAGGAAACGAGCAGTACTTC,CASSYLAGGNEQYF
TRBV19,TRBJ2-1,-,-,TGTGCCAGTAGTATAGTAGGGACACGGAGAGGGAATGAGCAGTTCTTC,CASSIVGTRRGNEQFF
TRBV18,TRBJ1-1,-,TRBD1,TGTGCCAGCTCAATGACAGGGGGCGACACTGAAGCTTTCTTT,CASSMTGGDTEAFF
TRBV6-4,TRBJ2-3,-,TRBD1,TGTGCCAGCAGTGACTCCTACAGGGGGGCAAATACGCAGTATTTT,CASSDSYRGANTQYF
TRBV6-1,TRBJ2-3,-,TRBD2,TGTGCCAGCAGTGAAGTGGGCGGGAGGGGAGATACGCAGTATTTT,CASSEVGGRGDTQYF
TRBV6-1,TRBJ1-5,-,TRBD1,TGTGCCAGCAGTGAAAGTTTGACAGGGCCGGATCAGCCCCAGCATTTT,CASSESLTGPDQPQHF
TRBV5-1,TRBJ2-3,-,TRBD2,TGCGCCAGCAGCTTGAGCGGGAGCCCCACAGATACGCAGTATTTT,CASSLSGSPTDTQYF
TRBV4-1,TRBJ2-7,once,-,TGCGCCAGCAGCCCCGGGACCGAGGGCTACGAGCAGTACTTC,CASSPGTEGYEQYF
TRBV28,TRBJ1-5,few,-,TGTGCCAGCAGGAAAGGGACCAGATTCAGGGTTCAGCCCCAGCATTTT,CASRKGTRFRVQPQHF
TRBV28,TRBJ1-4,few,-,TGTGCCAGCAGTTCAGGGTCAACTAATGAAAAACTGTTTTTT,CASSSGSTNEKLFF
TRBV15,TRBJ2-3,-,-,TGTGCCACCAGCAGAGATCGGATTACGCAGTATTTT,CATSRDRITQYF
TRBV19,TRBJ2-7,-,-,TGTGCCAGGGATACAGGATCCTACGAGCAGTACTTC,CARDTGSYEQYF
TRBV20-1,TRBJ2-5,-,-,TGCAGTGCTAGGGTCAAAGAGACCCAGTACTTC,CSARVKETQYF
TRBV16,TRBJ2-7,-,-,TGTGCCAGCAGCCAATCGTACCTTAGCTACGAGCAGTACTTC,CASSQSYLSYEQYF
TRBV6-1,TRBJ2-7,once,TRBD1,TGTGCCAGCAAGAGACAGGGTACCTACGAGCAGTACTTC,CASKRQGTYEQYF
TRBV4-2,TRBJ2-7,-,-,TGTGCCAGCAGCCCCTCGGGGCAGAGAGGCTACGAGCAGTACTTC,CASSPSGQRGYEQYF
TRBV5-1,TRBJ1-2,-,-,TGCGCCAGCAGCTTGTGGGGGCCGGATGGCTACACCTTC,CASSLWGPDGYTF
TRBV19,TRBJ1-1,-,-,TGTGCCACCCGGGGTCAAATGAACACTGAAGCTTTCTTT,CATRGQMNTEAFF
TRBV15,TRBJ2-7,-,-,TGTGCCACCGGGGCGGGTTTCCGGGAGCAGTACTTC,CATGAGFREQYF
TRBV9,TRBJ1-5,-,-,TGTGCCAGCAGCGATGGGACATATCAGCCCCAGCATTTT,CASSDGTYQPQHF
TRBV7-2,TRBJ1-2,-,-,TGTGCCAGCAGCTTAGTAACATACTATGGCTACACCTTC,CASSLVTYYGYTF
TRBV9,TRBJ1-5,once,-,TGTGCCAGCAGCCTCTGCCAGCGTCAGCCCCAGCATTTT,CASSLCQRQPQHF
TRBV7-9,TRBJ2-5,-,-,TGTGCCAGCAGCTTAGAGGCGCCAGGCGGTTACTTC,CASSLEAPGGYF
TRBV30,TRBJ1-3,-,-,TGTGCCTGGAGCCTAGGGGGGGCCTCTGGAAACACCATATATTTT,CAWSLGGASGNTIYF
TRBV19,TRBJ1-1,few,-,TGTGCCATCGTCAAATACAGTGAAGCTTTCTTT,CAIVKYSEAFF
TRBV18,TRBJ1-5,-,-,TGTGCCAGCTCACCAACAGGGAAGGATCAGCCCCAGCATTTT,CASSPTGKDQPQHF
TRBV5-5,TRBJ1-2,-,-,TGTGCCAGCAGCTTGGTGGCAGGGCAGGACTATGGCTACACCTTC,CASSLVAGQDYGYTF
TRBV6-1,TRBJ2-3,-,TRBD2,TGTGCCAGCAGTGAACGGGGACTCCTAGCGGGGGATACGCAGTATTTT,CASSERGLLAGDTQYF
TRBV7-2,TRBJ1-1,-,TRBD1,TGTGCCAGCAGCTTACAGGGGGTCGGCACTGAAGCTTTCTTT,CASSLQGVGTEAFF
TRBV28,TRBJ2-5,-,TRBD1,TGTGCCAGCAGACCAAGGGACAGGCGCCAAGAGACCCAGTACTTC,CASRPRDRRQETQYF
TRBV28,TRBJ2-3,-,-,TGTGCCAGCAGTTCCCGATCCCAGGGCCCAGATACGCAGTATTTT,CASSSRSQGPDTQYF
TRBV7-3,TRBJ2-5,-,-,TGTGCCAGCAGCTTAGGGCCCGGAAGGAGTCAAGAGACCCAGTACTTC,CASSLGPGRSQETQYF
TRBV28,TRBJ1-1,few,-,TGTGCCAGCAGACCCCGCGACACTGAAGCTTTCTTT,CASRPRDTEAFF
TRBV29-1,TRBJ2-7,-,-,TGCAGCGTTGAAAGAGGCGCCGAGCAGTACTTC,CSVERGAEQYF